Sequencing of this T cell receptor beta chain was carried out in a study of blood T cells in healthy people across ages. General study results and limits: Diversity of TCR beta per million T cells declined in a roughly linear way with age.

This CDR3 is built from 14 residues. In germline, CDR1 is MGHDK, CDR2 SYGVNS. V gave up 8 bases and J gave up 4 bases, with 17 bases separating them. Next came a second PCR, run for about 6 to 11 cycles, which used a sample-barcoded 5' primer along with a J-beta primer mix. TCRdb passed the 5' RACE reads through MiXCR, listing each CDR3 protein once. The table has 780,000 or so distinct CDR3 sequences, 45% to 70% seen once. Worth noting for this clonotype: What it recognizes is unknown.

Sample: blood. The receptor's source is a man aged 40-49 years in good health. This sequence joins TRBV25-1 and TRBJ2-5; TRBD1 is a possible D gene (6 bases). The CDR3 here is CASAIGATGETQYF. As DNA, the CDR3 is TGTGCCAGCGCCATTGGGGCGACAGGAGAGACCCAGTACTTC. The full variable domain, with the rest looked up from reference TRBV25-1 and TRBJ2-5, is EADIYQTPRYLVIGTGKKITLECSQTMGHDKMYWYQQDPGMELHLIHYSYGVNSTEKGDLSSESTVSRIRTEHFPLTLESARPSHTSQYLCASAIGATGETQYFGPGTRLLVL.